This TCR beta chain was obtained from a study of T cells in Graves' hyperthyroidism and ophthalmopathy. Looking at the study overall: The blood sample was taken at first diagnosis, before treatment began.

What was amplified from RNA transcripts were TCR beta CDR3 regions. When the TCR CDR3 underwent first-round RT-PCR, the HTBI primer set was used. One entry per CDR3 protein, called by TCRdb with MiXCR from the multiplex PCR reads. The sample includes about 210,000 distinct CDR3 sequences, roughly 15% of them seen just once. This clonotype was detected only a few times. Hyperthyroidism, newly diagnosed and lasting under 2 months, affected patients aged 18 to 65. Sequenced material: blood. The receptor's source is a man aged 50-60 years with Graves' hyperthyroidism.

CDR3 sequence: CASSSWGSGELFF. The CDR3 bases are TGTGCCAGCAGTTCTTGGGGATCCGGGGAGCTGTTTTTT. The chain employs TRBV5-5 and TRBJ2-2; D gene uncertain. Per the germline V gene, CDR1 is SGHKS and CDR2 is YYEKEE (reference sequence). Trimming cost V 5 bases and J 6 bases, with 11 bases left between them. This CDR3 has 13 amino acids. Full variable domain (rest looked up from reference TRBV5-5 and TRBJ2-2): DAGVTQSPTHLIKTRGQQVTLRCSPISGHKSVSWYQQVLGQGPQFIFQYYEKEERGRGNFPDRFSARQFPNYSSELNVNALLLGDSALYLCASSSWGSGELFFGEGSRLTVL.